These 8 T cell receptor beta chains share one sample of origin, sequenced in a study of blood T cells in healthy people across ages. Alongside a J-beta primer mix, a sample-barcoded 5' primer served in a second PCR lasting 7 to 11 cycles. TCRdb fed the 5' RACE reads into MiXCR, producing one record per CDR3 protein. The data contain about 1.5 million distinct CDR3 sequences, approximately 43% of them singletons. Material for sequencing was blood. All receptors derive from a young woman in good health.

The sample holds a few counts of this clonotype. The chain carries TRBV2 and TRBJ2-2; D is unclear. In germline, CDR1 is SNHLY, CDR2 FYNNEI. The V end was cut by 7 bases, the J end by 0 bases, with 9 bases between. The CDR3 contains 14 residues. This chain's CDR3 is CASKEGTNTGELFF. CDR3 in DNA: TGTGCCAGCAAGGAAGGGACGAACACCGGGGAGCTGTTTTTT. The complete variable domain, with remaining parts taken from reference TRBV2 and TRBJ2-2, reads EPEVTQTPSHQVTQMGQEVILRCVPISNHLYFYWYRQILGQKVEFLVSFYNNEISEKSEIFDDQFSVERPDGSNFTLKIRSTKLEDSAMYFCASKEGTNTGELFFGEGSRLTVL.

The table lists this clonotype with many counts. The CDR3 DNA sequence: TGCAGTGCTAGAGATCGGGAACAGGGTGGATGGAATTCACCCCTCCACTTT. Amino acid sequence: CSARDREQGGWNSPLHF. This chain connects TRBV20-1 to TRBJ1-6; D may be TRBD1 (6 bases). Trimming removed 0 bases from V and 7 bases from J, with 19 bases in between. CDR1 DFQATT and CDR2 SNEGSKA come from the germline V gene (reference sequence). The CDR3 totals 17 residues.

This clonotype was counted only a few times. V usage is TRBV28 and J usage is TRBJ2-7; a possible D gene is TRBD2 (5 bases). The CDR3 is 14 residues long. Germline CDR1 MDHEN, CDR2 SYDVKM. Trimming took 6 bases from V and 3 from J, leaving 15 bases between them. The CDR3 DNA follows: TGTGCCAGCAGCGGGGTTAGGGCGAGCTACGAGCAGTACTTC. Its protein is CASSGVRASYEQYF.

This chain joins TRBV11-2 and TRBJ2-3, with D unresolved. Trimming removed 3 bases from V and 6 bases from J, with 16 bases in between. The V gene's germline CDR1 is SGHAT and CDR2 FQNNGV. The CDR3 has 15 residues. DNA of the CDR3: TGTGCCAGCAGCTTTGCGGCTTTAGCACGGGATACGCAGTATTTT. Its translation: CASSFAALARDTQYF.

This clonotype has ten or more counts. The chain couples TRBV7-2 to TRBJ2-3, with 7 bases that match TRBD1. The CDR3 loop spans 15 amino acids. V lost 7 bases, J lost 0 bases, and 7 bases stayed unmatched. Per germline, CDR1 SGHTA and CDR2 FQGNSA. The CDR3 reads CASTETGSSTDTQYF. The CDR3 bases are TGTGCCAGCACCGAGACAGGGTCTAGCACAGATACGCAGTATTTT.

Ten or more counts support this clonotype. The chain carries TRBV7-2 and TRBJ2-5; either TRBD1 or TRBD2 may fit D (5 bases each). Germline V gene lookup returns CDR1 SGHTA and CDR2 FQGNSA. This CDR3 is built from 14 residues. Trimming stripped 5 bases from V and 4 bases from J, with 14 bases between. The CDR3 sequence is CASSSGGQGETQYF. For the CDR3, the DNA is TGTGCCAGCAGCAGTGGGGGTCAGGGAGAGACCCAGTACTTC.

The rearrangement joins TRBV28 to TRBJ1-4; 7 nucleotides align to TRBD1. Trimming at V came to 5 bases and at J to 3 bases, leaving 6 bases not matched to a gene. Per the germline V gene, CDR1 is MDHEN and CDR2 is SYDVKM. The length of the CDR3 is 15 residues. CDR3 protein: CASSTLGTANEKLFF. The CDR3 nucleotides are TGTGCCAGCAGTACCTTAGGGACAGCTAATGAAAAACTGTTTTTT.

Comments on this clonotype: The junction does not match germline at one end; this may be a read error. The chain joins TRBV27 to TRBJ2-1, with D hard to call. The CDR3 loop spans 15 amino acids. CDR1 is MNHEY, CDR2 SMNVEV, per germline (reference sequence). The DNA of the CDR3 is TGTGCCGGCAGTTTGGGTGGATCGGCCTACAATGAGCAGTTCTTC. It encodes CAGSLGGSAYNEQFF.